This T cell receptor (beta chain) was sequenced in a study of control samples from healthy donors and cancer patients. V was clipped by 0 bases and J by 6 bases, with 4 bases between them. Germline V gives CDR1 KGHDR, CDR2 SFDVKD. The CDR3 runs to 13 residues. Generated by immunoSEQ multiplex PCR, the TCRdb table keeps only in-frame clones and is missing some. The sample yields 150,000 to 180,000 clones, about 94% seen once. V is TRBV24-1 and J is TRBJ2-2; no clear D gene. The TCR was taken from a man aged 35-49 years in good health. The sequenced material came from blood. Written as DNA, the CDR3 is TGTGCCACCAGTGATTTGAAGTCCGGGGAGCTGTTTTTT. Its protein product is CATSDLKSGELFF.